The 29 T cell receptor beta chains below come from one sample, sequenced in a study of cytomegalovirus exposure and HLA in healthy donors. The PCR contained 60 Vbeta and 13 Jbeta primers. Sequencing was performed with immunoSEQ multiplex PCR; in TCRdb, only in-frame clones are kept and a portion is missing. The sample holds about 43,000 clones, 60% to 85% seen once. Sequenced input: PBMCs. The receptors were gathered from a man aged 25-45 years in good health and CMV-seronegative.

Written as DNA, the CDR3 is TGTGCCAGCAGCTTCACTTCCTCCTACGAGCAGTACTTC. Its protein is CASSFTSSYEQYF. The chain links TRBV13 to TRBJ2-7; D is uncertain. CDR1 is PRHDT, CDR2 FYEKMQ, per germline (reference sequence). This CDR3 is built from 13 residues. V lost 3 bases and J 0 bases, leaving 6 bases between the germline ends.

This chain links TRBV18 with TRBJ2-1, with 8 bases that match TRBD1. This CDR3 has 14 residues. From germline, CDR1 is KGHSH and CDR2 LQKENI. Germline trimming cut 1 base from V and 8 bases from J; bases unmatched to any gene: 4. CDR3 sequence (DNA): TGTGCCAGCTCACCACGGCAGGGGGCCCATGAGCAGTTCTTC. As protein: CASSPRQGAHEQFF.

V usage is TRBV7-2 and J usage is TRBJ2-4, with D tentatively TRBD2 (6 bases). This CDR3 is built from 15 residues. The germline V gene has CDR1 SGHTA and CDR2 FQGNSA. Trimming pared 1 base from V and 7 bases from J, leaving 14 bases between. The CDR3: CASSLGAGKGNIQYF. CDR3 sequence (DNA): TGTGCCAGCAGCTTAGGTGCGGGAAAGGGGAACATTCAGTACTTC.

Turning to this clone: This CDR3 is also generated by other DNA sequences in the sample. The CDR3 coding sequence is TGTGCCAGCAGCTTGTCAGGGAACACCGGGGAGCTGTTTTTT. Its protein is CASSLSGNTGELFF. The rearrangement uses TRBV5-6 and TRBJ2-2; D is unresolved. The CDR3 extends over 14 amino acids. V lost 1 base, J lost 1 base, and 5 bases lay in between. Germline V gene sequence: CDR1 SGHDT, CDR2 YYEEEE. Supplemented by reference TRBV5-6 and TRBJ2-2, the full variable domain reads DAGVTQSPTHLIKTRGQQVTLRCSPKSGHDTVSWYQQALGQGPQFIFQYYEEEERQRGNFPDRFSGHQFPNYSSELNVNALLLGDSALYLCASSLSGNTGELFFGEGSRLTVL.

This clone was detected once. CDR3: CASSSGRADTQYF. The CDR3 DNA follows: TGTGCCAGCAGTAGCGGGAGGGCAGATACGCAGTATTTT. The gene calls are TRBV2 and TRBJ2-3; 10 bases match TRBD2. Per germline, CDR1 SNHLY and CDR2 FYNNEI. Trimming removed 5 bases from V and 4 bases from J; junction bases left unmatched: 0. The CDR3 length is 13 residues.

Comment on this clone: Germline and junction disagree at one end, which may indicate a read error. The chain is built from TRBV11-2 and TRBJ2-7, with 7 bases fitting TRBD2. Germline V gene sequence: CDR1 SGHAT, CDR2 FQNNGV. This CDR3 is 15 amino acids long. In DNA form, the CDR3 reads TGTGCCACCAGCATAGCGGGCAGGGAGGTCCGGGAGCAGTACTTC. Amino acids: CATSIAGREVREQYF.

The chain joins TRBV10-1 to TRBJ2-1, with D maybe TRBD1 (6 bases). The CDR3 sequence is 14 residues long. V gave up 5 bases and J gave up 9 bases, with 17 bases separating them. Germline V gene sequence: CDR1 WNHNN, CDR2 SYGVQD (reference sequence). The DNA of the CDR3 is TGCGCCAGCAGTCAAATAAGAACAGGGTTTGAGCAGTTCTTC. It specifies CASSQIRTGFEQFF.

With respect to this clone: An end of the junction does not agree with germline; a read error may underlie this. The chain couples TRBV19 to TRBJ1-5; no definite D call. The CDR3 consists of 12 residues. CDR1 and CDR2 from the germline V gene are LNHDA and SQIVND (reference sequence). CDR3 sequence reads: CAGSNLPQPQHF. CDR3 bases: TGTGCCGGTAGTAACCTACCCCAGCCCCAGCATTTT.

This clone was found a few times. CDR3 loop: CASTSRGDGYTF. The CDR3, as DNA: TGTGCCAGCACCAGTCGGGGAGATGGCTACACCTTC. This chain uses TRBV6-6 with TRBJ1-2; D is unresolved. The CDR3 loop spans 12 amino acids. V was clipped by 7 bases and J by 6 bases, with 12 bases between them. Germline V gene data show CDR1 as MNHNY and CDR2 as SVGAGI (reference sequence).

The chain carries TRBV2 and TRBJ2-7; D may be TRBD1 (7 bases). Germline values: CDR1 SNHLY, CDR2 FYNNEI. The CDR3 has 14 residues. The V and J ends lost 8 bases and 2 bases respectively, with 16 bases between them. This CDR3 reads CASRRGVPPYEQYF. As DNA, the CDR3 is TGTGCCAGCCGCAGGGGGGTCCCTCCCTACGAGCAGTACTTC.

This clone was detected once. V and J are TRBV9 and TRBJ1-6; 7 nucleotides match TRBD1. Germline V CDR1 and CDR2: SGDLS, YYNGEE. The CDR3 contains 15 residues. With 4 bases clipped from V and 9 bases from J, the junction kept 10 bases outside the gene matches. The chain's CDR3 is CASSPSGGSFSPLHF. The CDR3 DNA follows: TGTGCCAGCAGCCCCTCAGGGGGGTCTTTTTCACCCCTCCACTTT.

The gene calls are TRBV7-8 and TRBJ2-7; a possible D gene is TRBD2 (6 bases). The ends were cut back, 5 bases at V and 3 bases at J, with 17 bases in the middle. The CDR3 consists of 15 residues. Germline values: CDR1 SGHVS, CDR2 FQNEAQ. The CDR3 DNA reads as TGTGCCAGCAGCCCTTCCGGGGGATTCGGCTACGAGCAGTACTTC. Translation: CASSPSGGFGYEQYF.

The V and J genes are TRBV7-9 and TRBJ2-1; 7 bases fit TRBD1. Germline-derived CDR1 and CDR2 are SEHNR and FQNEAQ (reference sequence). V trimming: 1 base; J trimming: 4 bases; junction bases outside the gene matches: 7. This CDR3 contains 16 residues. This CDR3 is CASSLVAGTDYNEQFF. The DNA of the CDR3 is TGTGCCAGCAGCTTAGTAGCCGGGACAGATTACAATGAGCAGTTCTTC.

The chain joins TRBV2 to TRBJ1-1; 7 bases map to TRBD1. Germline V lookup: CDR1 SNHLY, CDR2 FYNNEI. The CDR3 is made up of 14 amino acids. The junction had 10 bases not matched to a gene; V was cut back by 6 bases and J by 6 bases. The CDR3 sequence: CASRATGMESEAFF. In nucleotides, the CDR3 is TGTGCCAGCAGAGCGACAGGGATGGAGTCTGAAGCTTTCTTT.

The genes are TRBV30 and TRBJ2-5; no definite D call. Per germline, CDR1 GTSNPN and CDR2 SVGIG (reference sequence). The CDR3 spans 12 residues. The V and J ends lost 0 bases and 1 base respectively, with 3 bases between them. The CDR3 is CAWSVLQETQYF. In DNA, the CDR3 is TGTGCCTGGAGTGTACTCCAAGAGACCCAGTACTTC.

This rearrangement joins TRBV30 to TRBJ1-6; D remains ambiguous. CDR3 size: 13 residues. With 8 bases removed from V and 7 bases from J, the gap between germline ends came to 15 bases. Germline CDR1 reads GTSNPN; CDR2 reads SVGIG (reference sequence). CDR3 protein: CAGEEYMNSPLHF. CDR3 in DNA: TGTGCCGGGGAGGAATATATGAATTCACCCCTCCACTTT.

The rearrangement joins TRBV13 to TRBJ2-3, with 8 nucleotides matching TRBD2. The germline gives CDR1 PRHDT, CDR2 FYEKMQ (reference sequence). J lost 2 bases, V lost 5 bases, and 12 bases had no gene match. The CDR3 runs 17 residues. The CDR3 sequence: CASSASGWTSPTDTQYF. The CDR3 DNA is TGTGCCAGCAGCGCCTCCGGATGGACTAGCCCCACAGATACGCAGTATTTT.

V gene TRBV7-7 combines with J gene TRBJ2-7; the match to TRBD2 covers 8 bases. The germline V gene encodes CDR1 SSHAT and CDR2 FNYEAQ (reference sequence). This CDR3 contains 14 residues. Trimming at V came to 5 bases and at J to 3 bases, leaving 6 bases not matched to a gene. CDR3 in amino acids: CASSPTGTSYEQYF. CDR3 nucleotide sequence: TGTGCCAGCAGCCCTACCGGGACTAGCTACGAGCAGTACTTC.

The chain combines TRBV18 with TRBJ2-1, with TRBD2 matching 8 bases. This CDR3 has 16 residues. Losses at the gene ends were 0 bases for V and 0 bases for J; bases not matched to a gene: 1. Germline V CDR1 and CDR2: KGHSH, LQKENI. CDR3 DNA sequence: TGTGCCAGCTCACCACCTAGCGGGGTCTCCTACAATGAGCAGTTCTTC. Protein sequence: CASSPPSGVSYNEQFF.

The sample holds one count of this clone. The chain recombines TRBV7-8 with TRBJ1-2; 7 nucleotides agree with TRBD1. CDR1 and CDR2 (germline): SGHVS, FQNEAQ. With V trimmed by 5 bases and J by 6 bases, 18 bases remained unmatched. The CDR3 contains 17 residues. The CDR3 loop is CASSPSVQGPQRNGYTF. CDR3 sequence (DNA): TGTGCCAGCAGCCCAAGTGTACAGGGGCCTCAGAGGAATGGCTACACCTTC.

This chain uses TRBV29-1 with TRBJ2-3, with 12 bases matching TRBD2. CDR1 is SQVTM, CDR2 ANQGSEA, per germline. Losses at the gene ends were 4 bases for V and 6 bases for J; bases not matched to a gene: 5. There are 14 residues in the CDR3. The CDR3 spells CSVVSLAGGDTQYF. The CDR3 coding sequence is TGCAGCGTTGTATCGCTAGCGGGAGGGGATACGCAGTATTTT.

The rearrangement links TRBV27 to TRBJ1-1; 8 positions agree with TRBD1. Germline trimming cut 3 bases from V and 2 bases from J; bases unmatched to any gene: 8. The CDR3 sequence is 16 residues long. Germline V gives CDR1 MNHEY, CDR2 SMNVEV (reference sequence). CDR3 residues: CASSFRQGRANTEAFF. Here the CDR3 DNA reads TGTGCCAGCAGTTTCCGACAGGGGAGGGCAAACACTGAAGCTTTCTTT.

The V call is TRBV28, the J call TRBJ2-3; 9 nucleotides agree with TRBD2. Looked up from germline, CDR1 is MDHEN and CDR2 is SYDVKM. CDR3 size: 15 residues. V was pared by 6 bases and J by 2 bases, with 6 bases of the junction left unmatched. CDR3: CASRSAGGVTDTQYF. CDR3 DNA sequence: TGTGCCAGCAGGTCAGCGGGAGGCGTCACAGATACGCAGTATTTT.

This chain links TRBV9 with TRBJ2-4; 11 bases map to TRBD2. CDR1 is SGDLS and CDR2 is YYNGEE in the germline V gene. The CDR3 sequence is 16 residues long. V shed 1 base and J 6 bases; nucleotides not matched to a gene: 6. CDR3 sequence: CASSVSPGTSGNIQYF. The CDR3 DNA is TGTGCCAGCAGCGTAAGTCCCGGGACTAGCGGAAACATTCAGTACTTC.

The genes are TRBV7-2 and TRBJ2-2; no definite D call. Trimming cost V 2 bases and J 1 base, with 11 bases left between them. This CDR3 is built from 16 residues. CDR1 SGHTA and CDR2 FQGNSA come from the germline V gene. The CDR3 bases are TGTGCCAGCAGCTTATACTCCCTTTTGAACACCGGGGAGCTGTTTTTT. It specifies CASSLYSLLNTGELFF. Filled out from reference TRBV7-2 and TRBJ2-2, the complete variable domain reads GAGVSQSPSNKVTEKGKDVELRCDPISGHTALYWYRQSLGQGLEFLIYFQGNSAPDKSGLPSDRFSAERTGGSVSTLTIQRTQQEDSAVYLCASSLYSLLNTGELFFGEGSRLTVL.

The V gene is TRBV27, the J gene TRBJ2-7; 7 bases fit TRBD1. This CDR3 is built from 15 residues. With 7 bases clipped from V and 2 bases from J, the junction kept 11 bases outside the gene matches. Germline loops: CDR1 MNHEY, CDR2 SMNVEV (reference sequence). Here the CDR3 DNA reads TGTGCCAGCAACCTAGGACAGGTCCTAACCTACGAGCAGTACTTC. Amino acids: CASNLGQVLTYEQYF.

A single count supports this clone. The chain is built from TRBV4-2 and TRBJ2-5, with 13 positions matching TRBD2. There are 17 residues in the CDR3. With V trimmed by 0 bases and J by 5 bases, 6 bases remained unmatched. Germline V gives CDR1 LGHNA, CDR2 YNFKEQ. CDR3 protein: CASSQDTGTSGTETQYF. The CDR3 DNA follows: TGTGCCAGCAGCCAAGATACCGGGACTAGCGGGACTGAGACCCAGTACTTC.

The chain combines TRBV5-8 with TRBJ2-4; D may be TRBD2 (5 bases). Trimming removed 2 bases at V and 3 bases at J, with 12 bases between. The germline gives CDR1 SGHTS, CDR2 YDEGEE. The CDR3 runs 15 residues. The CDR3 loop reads CASSFGGGGKNIQYF. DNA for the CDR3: TGTGCCAGCAGCTTTGGAGGAGGCGGCAAAAACATTCAGTACTTC.

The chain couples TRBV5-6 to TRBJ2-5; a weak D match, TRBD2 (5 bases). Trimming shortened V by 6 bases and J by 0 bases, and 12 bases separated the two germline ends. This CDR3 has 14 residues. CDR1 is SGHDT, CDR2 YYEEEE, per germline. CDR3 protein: CASKHSGNQETQYF. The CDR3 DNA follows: TGTGCCAGCAAACACTCGGGGAACCAAGAGACCCAGTACTTC.